The sequence of this TCR beta chain was determined in a study of T cell responses to AZD1222 COVID-19 vaccine. About the study: Second-dose intervals near 4 or 12 weeks were combined. Study-wide points: Donors were mostly white British, more females; clonal diversity possibly underestimated.

CDR3 length: 18 amino acids. The germline CDR1 and CDR2 sequences are SGHRS and YFSETQ. Trimming removed 0 bases from V and 0 bases from J; junction bases left unmatched: 10. Generated by immunoSEQ multiplex PCR, the TCRdb table keeps only in-frame clones and is missing some. The sample shows 90,000 to 150,000 clones, approximately 91% of them seen only once. Comments on this clone: Its antigen is not known.

This receptor was obtained from an adult in good health. The chain links TRBV5-1 to TRBJ2-7, with 9 positions matching TRBD2. The sequences come from peripheral blood, collected on day 0 of AZD1222 vaccination. CDR3 nucleotides: TGCGCCAGCAGCTTGGATTCGGGCGGGAGGGTTAGCTCCTACGAGCAGTACTTC. Its protein product is CASSLDSGGRVSSYEQYF.